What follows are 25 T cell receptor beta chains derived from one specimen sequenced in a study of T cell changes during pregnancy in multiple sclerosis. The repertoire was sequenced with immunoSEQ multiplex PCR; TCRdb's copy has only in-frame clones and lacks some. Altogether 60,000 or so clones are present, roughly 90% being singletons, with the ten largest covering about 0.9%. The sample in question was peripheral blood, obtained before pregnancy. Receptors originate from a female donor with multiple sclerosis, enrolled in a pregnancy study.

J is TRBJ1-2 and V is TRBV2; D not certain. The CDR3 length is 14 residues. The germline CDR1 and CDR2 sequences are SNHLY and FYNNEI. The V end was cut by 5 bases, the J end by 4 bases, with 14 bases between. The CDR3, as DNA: TGTGCCAGCAGTTTTGGCGACTTGTTCTATGGCTACACCTTC. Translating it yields CASSFGDLFYGYTF.

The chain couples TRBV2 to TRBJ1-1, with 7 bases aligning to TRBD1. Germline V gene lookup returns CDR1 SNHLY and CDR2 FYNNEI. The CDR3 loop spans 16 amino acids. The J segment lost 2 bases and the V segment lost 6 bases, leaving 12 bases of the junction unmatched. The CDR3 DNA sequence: TGTGCCAGCAGAAAACACACAGGGGAGTCAAACACTGAAGCTTTCTTT. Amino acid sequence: CASRKHTGESNTEAFF.

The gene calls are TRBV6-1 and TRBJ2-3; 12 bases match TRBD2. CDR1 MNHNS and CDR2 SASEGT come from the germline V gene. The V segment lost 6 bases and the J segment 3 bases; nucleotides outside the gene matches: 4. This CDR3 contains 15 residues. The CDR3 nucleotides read TGTGCCAGCAGCCGACTAGCGGGGGAAACAGATACGCAGTATTTT. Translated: CASSRLAGETDTQYF.

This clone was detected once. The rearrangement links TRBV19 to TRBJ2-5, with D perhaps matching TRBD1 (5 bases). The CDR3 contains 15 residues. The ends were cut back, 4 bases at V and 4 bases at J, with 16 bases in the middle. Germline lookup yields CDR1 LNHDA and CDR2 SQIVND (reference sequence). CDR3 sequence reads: CASSSLQEMRETQYF. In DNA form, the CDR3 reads TGTGCCAGTAGTAGCCTACAGGAGATGCGAGAGACCCAGTACTTC.

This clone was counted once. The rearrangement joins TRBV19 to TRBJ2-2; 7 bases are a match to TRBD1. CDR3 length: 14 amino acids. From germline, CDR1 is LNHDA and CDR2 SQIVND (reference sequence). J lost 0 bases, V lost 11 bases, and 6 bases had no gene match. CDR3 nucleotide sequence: TGTGCCGGTAAGACAGGGCCGAACACCGGGGAGCTGTTTTTT. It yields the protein CAGKTGPNTGELFF. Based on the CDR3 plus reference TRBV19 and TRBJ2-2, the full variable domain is DGGITQSPKYLFRKEGQNVTLSCEQNLNHDAMYWYRQDPGQGLRLIYYSQIVNDFQKGDIAEGYSVSREKKESFPLTVTSAQKNPTAFYLCAGKTGPNTGELFFGEGSRLTVL.

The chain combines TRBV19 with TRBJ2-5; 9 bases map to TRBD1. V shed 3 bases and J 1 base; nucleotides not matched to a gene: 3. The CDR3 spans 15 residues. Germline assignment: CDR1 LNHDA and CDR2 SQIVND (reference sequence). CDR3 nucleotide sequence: TGTGCCAGTAGTATGTTGACAGGGGGCCAAGAGACCCAGTACTTC. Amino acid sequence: CASSMLTGGQETQYF.

The CDR3, as DNA: TGTGCCAGCAGCTATAGCGGGGGGGTGAACGGGGAGCTGTTTTTT. Amino acids: CASSYSGGVNGELFF. The V and J genes are TRBV7-2 and TRBJ2-2; 11 bases match TRBD2. In germline, CDR1 is SGHTA, CDR2 FQGNSA. The CDR3 contains 15 residues. V trimming: 4 bases; J trimming: 7 bases; junction bases outside the gene matches: 5.

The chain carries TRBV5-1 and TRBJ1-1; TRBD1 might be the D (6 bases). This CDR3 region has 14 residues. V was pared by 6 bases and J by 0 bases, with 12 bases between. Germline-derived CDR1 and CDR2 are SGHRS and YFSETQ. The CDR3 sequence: CASNSGQMNTEAFF. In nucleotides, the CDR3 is TGCGCCAGCAACTCGGGACAAATGAACACTGAAGCTTTCTTT.

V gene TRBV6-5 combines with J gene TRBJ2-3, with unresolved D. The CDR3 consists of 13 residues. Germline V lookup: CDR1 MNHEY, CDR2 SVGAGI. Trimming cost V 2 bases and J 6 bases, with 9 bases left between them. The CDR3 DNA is TGTGCCAGCAGTTACAACAGTCCGGATACGCAGTATTTT. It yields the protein CASSYNSPDTQYF.

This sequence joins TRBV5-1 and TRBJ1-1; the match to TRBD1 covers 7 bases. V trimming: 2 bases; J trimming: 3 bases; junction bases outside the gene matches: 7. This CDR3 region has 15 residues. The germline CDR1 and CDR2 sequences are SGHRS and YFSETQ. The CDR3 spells CASSLIPGTDTEAFF. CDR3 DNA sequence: TGCGCCAGCAGCTTAATCCCCGGGACAGACACTGAAGCTTTCTTT.

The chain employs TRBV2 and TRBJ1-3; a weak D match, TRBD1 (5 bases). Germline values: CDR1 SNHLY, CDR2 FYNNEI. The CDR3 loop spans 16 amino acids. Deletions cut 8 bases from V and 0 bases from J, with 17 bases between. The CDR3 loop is CASEKDQQVSGNTIYF. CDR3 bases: TGTGCCAGCGAAAAAGACCAACAGGTCTCTGGAAACACCATATATTTT.

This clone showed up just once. CDR3: CASNPGVDRQPQHF. The CDR3 region has the DNA TGTGCCAGTAACCCAGGGGTGGATCGGCAGCCCCAGCATTTT. The chain uses TRBV19 and TRBJ1-5, with D maybe TRBD1 (6 bases). CDR1 is LNHDA and CDR2 is SQIVND in the germline V gene (reference sequence). Trimming shortened V by 7 bases and J by 7 bases, and 17 bases separated the two germline ends. The CDR3 length is 14 residues.

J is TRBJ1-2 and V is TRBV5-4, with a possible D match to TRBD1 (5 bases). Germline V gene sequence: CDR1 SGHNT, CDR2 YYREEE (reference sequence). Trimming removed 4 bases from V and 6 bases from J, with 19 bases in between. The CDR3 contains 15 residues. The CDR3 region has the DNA TGTGCCAGCAGCGTCCAGGGTACGGGGGTGAATGGCTACACCTTC. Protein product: CASSVQGTGVNGYTF.

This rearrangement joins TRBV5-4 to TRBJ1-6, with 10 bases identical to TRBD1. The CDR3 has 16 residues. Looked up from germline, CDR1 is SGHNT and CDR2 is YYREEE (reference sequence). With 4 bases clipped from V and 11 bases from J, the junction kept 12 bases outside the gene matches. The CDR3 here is CASSPNRGQGRTPLHF. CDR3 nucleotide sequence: TGTGCCAGCAGCCCGAACCGGGGACAGGGGAGGACACCCCTCCACTTT. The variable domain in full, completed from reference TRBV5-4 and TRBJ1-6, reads ETGVTQSPTHLIKTRGQQVTLRCSSQSGHNTVSWYQQALGQGPQFIFQYYREEENGRGNFPPRFSGLQFPNYSSELNVNALELDDSALYLCASSPNRGQGRTPLHFGNGTRLTVT.

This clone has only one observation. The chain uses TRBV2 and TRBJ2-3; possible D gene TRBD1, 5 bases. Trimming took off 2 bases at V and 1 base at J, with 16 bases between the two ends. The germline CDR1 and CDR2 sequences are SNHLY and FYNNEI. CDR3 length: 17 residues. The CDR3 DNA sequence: TGTGCCAGCAGTGAACGGATGGGTGGCAGGGGCACAGATACGCAGTATTTT. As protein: CASSERMGGRGTDTQYF.

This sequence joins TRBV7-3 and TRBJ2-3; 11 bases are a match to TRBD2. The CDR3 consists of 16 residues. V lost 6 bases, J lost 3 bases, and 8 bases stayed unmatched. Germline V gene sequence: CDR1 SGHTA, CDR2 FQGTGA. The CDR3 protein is CASRQERLAGTDTQYF. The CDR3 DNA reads TGTGCCAGCAGACAAGAAAGACTAGCGGGGACAGATACGCAGTATTTT.

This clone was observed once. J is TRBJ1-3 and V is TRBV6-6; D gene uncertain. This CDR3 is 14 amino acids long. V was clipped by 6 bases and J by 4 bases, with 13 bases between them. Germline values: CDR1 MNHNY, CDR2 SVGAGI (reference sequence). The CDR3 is CASRAGSSGNTIYF. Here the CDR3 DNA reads TGTGCCAGCAGGGCGGGTTCGTCCGGAAACACCATATATTTT.

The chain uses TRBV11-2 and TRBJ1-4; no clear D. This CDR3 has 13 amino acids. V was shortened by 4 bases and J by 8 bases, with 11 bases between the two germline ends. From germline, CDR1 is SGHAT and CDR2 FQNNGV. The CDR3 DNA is TGTGCCAGCAGCTACTTGGCGGGGGAAAAACTGTTTTTT. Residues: CASSYLAGEKLFF. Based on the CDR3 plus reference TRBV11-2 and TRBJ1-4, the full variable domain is EAGVAQSPRYKIIEKRQSVAFWCNPISGHATLYWYQQILGQGPKLLIQFQNNGVVDDSQLPKDRFSAERLKGVDSTLKIQPAKLEDSAVYLCASSYLAGEKLFFGSGTQLSVL.

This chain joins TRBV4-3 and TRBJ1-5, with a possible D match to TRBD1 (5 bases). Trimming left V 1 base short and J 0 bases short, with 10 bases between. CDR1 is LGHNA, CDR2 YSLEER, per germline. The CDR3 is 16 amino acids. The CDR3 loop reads CASSQGGGYSNQPQHF. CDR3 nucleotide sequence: TGCGCCAGCAGCCAAGGGGGGGGTTATAGCAATCAGCCCCAGCATTTT.

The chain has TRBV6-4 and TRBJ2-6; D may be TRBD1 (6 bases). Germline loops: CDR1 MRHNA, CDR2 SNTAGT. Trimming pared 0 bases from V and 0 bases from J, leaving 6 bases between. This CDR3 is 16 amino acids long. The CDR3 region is CASSDSGHSGANVLTF. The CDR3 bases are TGTGCCAGCAGTGACTCGGGACACTCTGGGGCCAACGTCCTGACTTTC.

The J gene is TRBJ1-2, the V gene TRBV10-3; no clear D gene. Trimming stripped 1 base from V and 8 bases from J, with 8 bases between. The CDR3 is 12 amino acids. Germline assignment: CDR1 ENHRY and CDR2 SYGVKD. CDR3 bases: TGTGCCATCAGTGAGTTAGGGAGCGGCTACACCTTC. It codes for CAISELGSGYTF.

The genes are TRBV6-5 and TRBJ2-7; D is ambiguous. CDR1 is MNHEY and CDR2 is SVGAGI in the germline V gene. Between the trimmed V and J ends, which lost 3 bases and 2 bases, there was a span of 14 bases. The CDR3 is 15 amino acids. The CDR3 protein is CASSYAPQVPYEQYF. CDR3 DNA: TGTGCCAGCAGTTATGCCCCTCAGGTCCCCTACGAGCAGTACTTC.

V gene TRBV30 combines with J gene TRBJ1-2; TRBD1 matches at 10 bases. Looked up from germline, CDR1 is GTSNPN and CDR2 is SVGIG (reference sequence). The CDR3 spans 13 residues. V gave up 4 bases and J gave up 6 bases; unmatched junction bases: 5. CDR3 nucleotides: TGTGCCTGGACTGACAGGGGGCAGAATGGCTACACCTTC. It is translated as CAWTDRGQNGYTF.

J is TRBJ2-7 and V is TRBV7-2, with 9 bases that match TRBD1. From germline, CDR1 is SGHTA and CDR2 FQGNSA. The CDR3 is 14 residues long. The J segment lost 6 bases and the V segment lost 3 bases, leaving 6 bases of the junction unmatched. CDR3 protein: CASSFRTGAREQYF. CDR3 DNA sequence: TGTGCCAGCAGCTTTCGGACAGGGGCTCGCGAGCAGTACTTC.

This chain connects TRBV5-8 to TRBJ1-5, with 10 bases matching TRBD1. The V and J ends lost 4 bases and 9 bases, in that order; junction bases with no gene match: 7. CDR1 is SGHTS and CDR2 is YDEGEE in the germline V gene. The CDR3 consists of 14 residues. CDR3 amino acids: CASSPRTGGSPQHF. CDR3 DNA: TGTGCCAGCAGCCCGAGGACAGGGGGTTCGCCCCAGCATTTT.